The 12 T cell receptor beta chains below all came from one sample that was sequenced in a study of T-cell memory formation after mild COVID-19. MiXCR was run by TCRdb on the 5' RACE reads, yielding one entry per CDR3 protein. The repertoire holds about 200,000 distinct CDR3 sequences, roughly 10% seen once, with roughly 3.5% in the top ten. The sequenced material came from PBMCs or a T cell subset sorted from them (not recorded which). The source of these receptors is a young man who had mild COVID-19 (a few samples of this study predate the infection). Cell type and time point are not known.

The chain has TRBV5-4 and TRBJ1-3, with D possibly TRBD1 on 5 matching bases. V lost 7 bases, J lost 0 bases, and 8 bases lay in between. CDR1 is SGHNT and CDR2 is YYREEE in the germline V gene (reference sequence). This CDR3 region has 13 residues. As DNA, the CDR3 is TGTGCCAGCGGGAGGGGCTCTGGAAACACCATATATTTT. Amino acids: CASGRGSGNTIYF.

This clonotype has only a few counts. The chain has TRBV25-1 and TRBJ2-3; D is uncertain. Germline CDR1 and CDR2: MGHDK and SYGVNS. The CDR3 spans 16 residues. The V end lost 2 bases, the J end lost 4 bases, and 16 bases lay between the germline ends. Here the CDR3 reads CASSERGDLLADTQYF. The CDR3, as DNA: TGTGCCAGCAGTGAAAGAGGAGATCTCCTGGCAGATACGCAGTATTTT.

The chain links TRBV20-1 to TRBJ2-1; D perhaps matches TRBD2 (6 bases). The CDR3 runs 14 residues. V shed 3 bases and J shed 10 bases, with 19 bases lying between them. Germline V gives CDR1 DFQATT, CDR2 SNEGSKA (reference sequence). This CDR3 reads CSASLGTEVREQFF. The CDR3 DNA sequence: TGCAGTGCTAGCTTGGGGACTGAAGTGCGCGAGCAGTTCTTC.

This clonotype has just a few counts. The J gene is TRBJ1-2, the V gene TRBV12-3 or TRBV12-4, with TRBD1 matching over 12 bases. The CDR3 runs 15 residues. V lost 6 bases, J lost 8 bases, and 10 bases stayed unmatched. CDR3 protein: CASRPPGQGARGYTF. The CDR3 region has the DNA TGTGCCAGCAGACCCCCGGGACAGGGGGCGCGCGGCTACACCTTC.

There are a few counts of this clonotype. In nucleotides, the CDR3 is TGTGCCAGCAGTTCACTAGCGGGGGCAAATGAGCAGTTCTTC. This codes for CASSSLAGANEQFF. V gene TRBV6-5 combines with J gene TRBJ2-1, with 11 bases matching TRBD2. The germline V gene encodes CDR1 MNHEY and CDR2 SVGAGI. V lost 4 bases and J lost 7; bases outside the gene matches: 3. The CDR3 runs to 14 residues.

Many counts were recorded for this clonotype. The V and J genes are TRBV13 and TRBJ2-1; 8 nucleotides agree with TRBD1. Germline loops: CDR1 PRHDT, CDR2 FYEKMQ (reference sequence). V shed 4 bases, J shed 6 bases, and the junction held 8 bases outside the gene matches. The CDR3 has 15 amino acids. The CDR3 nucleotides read TGTGCCAGCAGCTCTCAGGGGGCGCGGGGCAATGAGCAGTTCTTC. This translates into CASSSQGARGNEQFF.

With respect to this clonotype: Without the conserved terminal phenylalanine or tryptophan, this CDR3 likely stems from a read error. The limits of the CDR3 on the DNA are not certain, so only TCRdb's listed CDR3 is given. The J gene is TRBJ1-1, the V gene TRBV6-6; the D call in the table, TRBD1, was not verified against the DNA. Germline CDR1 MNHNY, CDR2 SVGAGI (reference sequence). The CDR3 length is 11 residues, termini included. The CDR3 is CASSLGQGLYV.

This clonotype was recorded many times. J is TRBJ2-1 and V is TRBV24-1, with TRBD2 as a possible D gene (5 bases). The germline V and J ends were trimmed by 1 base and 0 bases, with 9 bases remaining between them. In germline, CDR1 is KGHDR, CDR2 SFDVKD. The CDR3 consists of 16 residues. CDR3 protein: CATSDFPGSSYNEQFF. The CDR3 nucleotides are TGTGCCACCAGTGATTTCCCGGGGAGCTCCTACAATGAGCAGTTCTTC.

DNA of the CDR3: TGCAGTGCTAGACGTAGTAGGGGGGTATACACCGGGGAGCTGTTTTTT. As protein: CSARRSRGVYTGELFF. The chain joins TRBV20-1 to TRBJ2-2; perhaps D is TRBD1 or TRBD2 (6 bases each). This CDR3 is built from 16 residues. Trimming left V 2 bases short and J 3 bases short, with 16 bases between. Germline loops: CDR1 DFQATT, CDR2 SNEGSKA (reference sequence).

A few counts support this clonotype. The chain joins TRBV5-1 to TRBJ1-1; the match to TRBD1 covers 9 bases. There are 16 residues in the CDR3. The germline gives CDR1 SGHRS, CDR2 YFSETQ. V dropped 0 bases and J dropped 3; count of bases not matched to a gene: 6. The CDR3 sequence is CASSLAPTGGYTEAFF. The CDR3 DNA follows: TGCGCCAGCAGCTTGGCCCCGACAGGGGGATACACTGAAGCTTTCTTT.

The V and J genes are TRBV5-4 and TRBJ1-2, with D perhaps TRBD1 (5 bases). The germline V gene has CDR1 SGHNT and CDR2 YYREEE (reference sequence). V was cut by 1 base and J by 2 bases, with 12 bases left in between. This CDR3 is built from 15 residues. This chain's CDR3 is CASSLFGGLNYGYTF. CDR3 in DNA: TGTGCCAGCAGCTTGTTTGGGGGTTTGAACTATGGCTACACCTTC.

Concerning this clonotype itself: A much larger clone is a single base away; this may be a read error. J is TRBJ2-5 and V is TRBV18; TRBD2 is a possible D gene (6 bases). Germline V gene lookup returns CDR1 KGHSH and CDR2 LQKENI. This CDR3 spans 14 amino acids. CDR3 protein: CDSSPPRTEGTQYF. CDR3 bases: TGTGACAGCTCACCACCTAGGACGGAGGGGACCCAGTACTTC.